This T cell receptor (beta chain) was captured by sequencing in a study of T cell changes during pregnancy in multiple sclerosis. Generated by immunoSEQ multiplex PCR, the TCRdb table keeps only in-frame clones and is missing some. The sample includes 100,000 or so clones, approximately 94% of them seen just once. This CDR3 region has 14 residues. The V gene end was trimmed by 4 bases and the J gene end by 6 bases; junction bases not matched to a gene: 6. Germline CDR1 SGHAT, CDR2 FQNNGV. The specimen comprised peripheral blood, sampled before pregnancy. The chain has TRBV11-2 and TRBJ2-1; 7 bases agree with TRBD1. The sequence came from a female donor with multiple sclerosis, enrolled in a pregnancy study. The CDR3 sequence: CASSSIRQGNEQFF. In nucleotides, the CDR3 is TGTGCCAGCAGCTCTATCCGACAGGGCAATGAGCAGTTCTTC.